Each of the 17 T cell receptor beta chains below was sequenced from the same sample in a study of T cells after yellow fever vaccination. From the 5' RACE reads, TCRdb called clonotypes with MiXCR, one entry per CDR3 protein. Found here are about 160,000 distinct CDR3 sequences, almost 7% of them singletons; the top ten hold roughly 2.5%. The source material was CD4+ T cells sorted from PBMCs, sampled less than 6 days after the first yellow fever vaccination. The receptors here all came from a man younger than 30 who received the YFV17D yellow fever vaccine.

This clonotype appeared many times. The V gene is TRBV7-9, the J gene TRBJ1-1; D might be TRBD1 (5 bases). Trimming took off 5 bases at V and 1 base at J, with 11 bases between the two ends. The CDR3 loop spans 14 amino acids. Germline V gene lookup returns CDR1 SEHNR and CDR2 FQNEAQ (reference sequence). DNA for the CDR3: TGTGCCAGCAGCCAACAGGAATCGAACACTGAAGCTTTCTTT. The encoded protein is CASSQQESNTEAFF.

This clonotype occurred many times. The chain couples TRBV27 to TRBJ2-2; D is unresolved. In germline, CDR1 is MNHEY, CDR2 SMNVEV (reference sequence). The V end was cut by 7 bases, the J end by 4 bases, with 13 bases between. The CDR3 has 14 amino acids. The CDR3 loop reads CASIARVGTGELFF. The CDR3 DNA reads TGTGCCAGCATCGCCCGGGTCGGCACCGGGGAGCTGTTTTTT.

The chain is built from TRBV2 and TRBJ1-5; D is possibly TRBD1 (5 bases). Germline lookup yields CDR1 SNHLY and CDR2 FYNNEI. Trimming stripped 7 bases from V and 2 bases from J, with 9 bases between. CDR3 length: 13 amino acids. CDR3 loop: CASIGGGNQPQHF. CDR3 nucleotide sequence: TGTGCCAGCATAGGAGGGGGCAATCAGCCCCAGCATTTT.

This clonotype has a count of ten or more. V gene TRBV2 combines with J gene TRBJ2-2; unclear D gene. With 4 bases removed from V and 6 bases from J, the gap between germline ends came to 15 bases. The CDR3 has 15 amino acids. CDR1 is SNHLY, CDR2 FYNNEI, per germline. Written as DNA, the CDR3 is TGTGCCAGCAGTGTGGGAAGGGCGCAATCCGGGGAGCTGTTTTTT. This translates into CASSVGRAQSGELFF.

Remarks on this clonotype: One end of the junction varies from germline; a read error may be responsible. The V call is TRBV7-8, the J call TRBJ1-1; D may be TRBD1 (6 bases). CDR3 size: 16 residues. Germline CDR1 SGHVS, CDR2 FQNEAQ. The CDR3 protein is CGSSLAEAGANTEAFF. Here the CDR3 DNA reads TGTGGCAGCAGCTTAGCGGAGGCGGGGGCGAACACTGAAGCTTTCTTT.

This clonotype has ten or more counts. CDR3 protein: CSASGGGGNTEAFF. The CDR3 DNA reads as TGCAGTGCTAGTGGCGGGGGGGGAAACACTGAAGCTTTCTTT. The V gene is TRBV20-1, the J gene TRBJ1-1, with a tentative D call TRBD1 (5 bases). In germline, CDR1 is DFQATT, CDR2 SNEGSKA (reference sequence). V was cut by 3 bases and J by 2 bases, with 13 bases left in between. CDR3 size: 14 residues.

CDR3 amino acids: CASSIEEGSGANVLTF. CDR3 coding DNA: TGTGCCAGTAGTATAGAAGAAGGGTCTGGGGCCAACGTCCTGACTTTC. The genes are TRBV19 and TRBJ2-6; D ambiguous. The CDR3 is 16 amino acids. V gave up 0 bases and J gave up 1 base, with 7 bases separating them. Germline V CDR1 and CDR2: LNHDA, SQIVND (reference sequence). Drawing the rest from reference TRBV19 and TRBJ2-6, the complete variable domain is DGGITQSPKYLFRKEGQNVTLSCEQNLNHDAMYWYRQDPGQGLRLIYYSQIVNDFQKGDIAEGYSVSREKKESFPLTVTSAQKNPTAFYLCASSIEEGSGANVLTFGAGSRLTVL.

This clonotype was recorded many times. The chain uses TRBV3-1 and TRBJ2-7; 11 nucleotides agree with TRBD2. This CDR3 has 16 residues. V trimming: 0 bases; J trimming: 4 bases; junction bases outside the gene matches: 5. Germline V gives CDR1 LGHDT, CDR2 YNNKEL (reference sequence). CDR3 DNA sequence: TGTGCCAGCAGCCAAGATCATGCTAGCGGGGGGTACGAGCAGTACTTC. It translates to CASSQDHASGGYEQYF.

This clonotype was detected many times. The rearrangement joins TRBV20-1 to TRBJ1-1; possible D gene TRBD1, 5 bases. V was shortened by 6 bases and J by 3 bases, with 11 bases between the two germline ends. Germline V gives CDR1 DFQATT, CDR2 SNEGSKA (reference sequence). This CDR3 has 12 residues. The CDR3 region is CSARLGDTEAFF. The CDR3 DNA sequence: TGCAGTGCGAGGCTGGGGGACACTGAAGCTTTCTTT.

The chain is built from TRBV7-2 and TRBJ1-2; 9 bases agree with TRBD1. Germline-derived CDR1 and CDR2 are SGHTA and FQGNSA. The CDR3 loop spans 14 amino acids. V trimming: 5 bases; J trimming: 7 bases; junction bases outside the gene matches: 8. CDR3 region: CASSVTGTGPGYTF. In DNA form, the CDR3 reads TGTGCCAGCAGCGTAACCGGGACAGGGCCTGGCTACACCTTC.

In its sample, this clonotype was seen many times. The rearrangement joins TRBV5-1 to TRBJ1-1, with no clear D. The CDR3 extends over 12 amino acids. V lost 7 bases and J 2 bases, leaving 9 bases between the germline ends. Germline V lookup: CDR1 SGHRS, CDR2 YFSETQ. The CDR3 DNA reads as TGCGCCAGCGGCGAACCCAACACTGAAGCTTTCTTT. Encoded protein: CASGEPNTEAFF.

This clonotype was recorded at least ten times. This chain uses TRBV4-3 with TRBJ1-1, with D possibly being TRBD1 (6 bases). Trimming took off 0 bases at V and 6 bases at J, with 20 bases between the two ends. Per the germline V gene, CDR1 is LGHNA and CDR2 is YSLEER. The CDR3 has 17 residues. This CDR3 reads CASSQDGGGPSNAEAFF. The CDR3 DNA reads as TGCGCCAGCAGCCAAGATGGCGGGGGCCCTTCTAACGCTGAAGCTTTCTTT.

The rearrangement uses TRBV5-1 and TRBJ1-5; 9 nucleotides agree with TRBD1. CDR3 length: 15 residues. J was trimmed by 3 bases and V by 2 bases; bases with no gene match: 3. The germline CDR1 and CDR2 sequences are SGHRS and YFSETQ. In DNA form, the CDR3 reads TGCGCCAGCAGCTTCGGGGACAGGGACAATCAGCCCCAGCATTTT. Its protein product is CASSFGDRDNQPQHF.

This clonotype occurred a few times. The genes are TRBV29-1 and TRBJ2-1; 10 positions agree with TRBD2. V shed 1 base, J shed 3 bases, and the junction held 9 bases outside the gene matches. The V gene's germline CDR1 is SQVTM and CDR2 ANQGSEA. The CDR3 is 17 residues long. The CDR3 DNA is TGCAGCGTTGAAGGAAGGTCACTAGCGGGGTTCTACAATGAGCAGTTCTTC. This sequence encodes CSVEGRSLAGFYNEQFF.

Ten or more counts support this clonotype. The chain has TRBV5-1 and TRBJ1-6; D is possibly TRBD1 (6 bases). CDR3 length: 16 residues. CDR1 and CDR2 from the germline V gene are SGHRS and YFSETQ. Trimming left V 4 bases short and J 14 bases short, with 25 bases between. CDR3 DNA: TGCGCCAGCAGCGACTCCACGGCAGGGGAAAATTTGGCCCTCCACTTT. As protein: CASSDSTAGENLALHF.

In its sample, this clonotype was seen a few times. J is TRBJ2-1 and V is TRBV4-3; the D gene is possibly TRBD1 (7 bases). The CDR3 spans 15 residues. Germline CDR1 reads LGHNA; CDR2 reads YSLEER. V lost 4 bases and J 9 bases, leaving 19 bases between the germline ends. CDR3 loop: CASSLYGQGGGEQFF. For the CDR3, the DNA is TGCGCCAGCAGCCTTTATGGCCAGGGGGGCGGTGAGCAGTTCTTC.

This clonotype was counted many times. The J gene is TRBJ2-7, the V gene TRBV28; maybe TRBD1 (6 bases). Germline V gives CDR1 MDHEN, CDR2 SYDVKM. Trimming took off 6 bases at V and 3 bases at J, with 24 bases between the two ends. The CDR3 is made up of 17 amino acids. CDR3 bases: TGTGCCAGCAGCACGTATTACCCGGGACAAATCCTCTACGAGCAGTACTTC. This codes for CASSTYYPGQILYEQYF.